This passage covers 18 T cell receptor beta chains from one sample sequenced in a study of regulatory T cells in long-lasting Graves disease. Sample time point: newly diagnosed GD, antithyroid drugs for less than 3 months. Construction of the TCR library relied on RNA isolated from PBMCs. TCR beta libraries were built with iRepertoire HTBI primers and Arm-PCR of CDR3 regions. TCRdb recomputed calls from the multiplex PCR reads with MiXCR, one row per CDR3 protein. The sample yields about 320,000 distinct CDR3 sequences, under 20% seen once. Sequences were derived from peripheral blood mononuclear cells (PBMCs), sampled at new diagnosis, from a patient treated with antithyroid drugs. The receptors shown here come from a female donor with Graves disease.

At least ten counts were recorded for this clonotype. CDR3: CASSLTPAGSGTGELFF. The CDR3 DNA is TGTGCCAGCAGCTTAACGCCGGCAGGGTCGGGCACCGGGGAGCTGTTTTTT. This chain links TRBV7-3 with TRBJ2-2; weak D call: TRBD1 (5 bases). Germline loops: CDR1 SGHTA, CDR2 FQGTGA. V was clipped by 0 bases and J by 4 bases, with 15 bases between them. The CDR3 runs to 17 residues. The entire variable domain, with the rest obtained from reference TRBV7-3 and TRBJ2-2, is as follows: GAGVSQTPSNKVTEKGKYVELRCDPISGHTALYWYRQSLGQGPEFLIYFQGTGAADDSGLPNDRFFAVRPEGSVSTLKIQRTERGDSAVYLCASSLTPAGSGTGELFFGEGSRLTVL.

As for this clonotype: This clone may be a read error of a much larger clone one base away. The CDR3, as DNA: TGTGCCAGCAGTGTGGGCAAACGTTACGAGCAGTACTTC. Translated, it gives CASSVGKRYEQYF. V gene TRBV2 combines with J gene TRBJ2-7; D uncertain. The CDR3 sequence is 13 residues long. V dropped 4 bases and J dropped 4 bases, with 11 bases sitting between them. In germline, CDR1 is SNHLY, CDR2 FYNNEI.

This clonotype has at least ten counts. The chain joins TRBV6-1 to TRBJ2-3, with D tentatively TRBD2 (6 bases). V lost 4 bases and J 0 bases, leaving 20 bases between the germline ends. The CDR3 runs 18 residues. Germline-derived CDR1 and CDR2 are MNHNS and SASEGT. In DNA, the CDR3 is TGTGCCAGCAGTGCGAGAATCCGTGGCGGGGCTAGCACAGATACGCAGTATTTT. It is translated as CASSARIRGGASTDTQYF.

This clonotype occurred many times. The V and J genes are TRBV27 and TRBJ2-7; D possibly corresponds to TRBD2 (5 bases). Looked up from germline, CDR1 is MNHEY and CDR2 is SMNVEV (reference sequence). The CDR3 is made up of 13 amino acids. Trimming took off 5 bases at V and 6 bases at J, with 14 bases between the two ends. Here the CDR3 reads CASSPFLAGEQYF. The CDR3 DNA sequence: TGTGCCAGCAGTCCTTTTCTCGCGGGCGAGCAGTACTTC.

This clonotype was counted many times. The chain joins TRBV24-1 to TRBJ2-3, with D possibly matching TRBD1 (6 bases). Germline CDR1 KGHDR, CDR2 SFDVKD. Trimming took off 7 bases at V and 4 bases at J, with 17 bases between the two ends. The CDR3 has 15 residues. The CDR3 DNA reads TGTGCCACCAGCGGGACATCCGAATGGTCAGATACGCAGTATTTT. This sequence encodes CATSGTSEWSDTQYF.

The chain joins TRBV7-8 to TRBJ2-1, with a possible D match to TRBD2 (6 bases). The CDR3 is 16 amino acids. Germline-derived CDR1 and CDR2 are SGHVS and FQNEAQ. V lost 6 bases and J 6 bases, leaving 21 bases between the germline ends. The CDR3 loop is CASRQPGLASGNEQFF. CDR3 bases: TGTGCCAGCAGACAACCGGGACTCGCGTCGGGCAATGAGCAGTTCTTC.

This clonotype was seen more than once but under ten times. The rearrangement links TRBV9 to TRBJ2-7; 12 bases align to TRBD1. This CDR3 region has 15 residues. V was pared by 3 bases and J by 5 bases, with 6 bases of the junction left unmatched. The germline V gene has CDR1 SGDLS and CDR2 YYNGEE. The CDR3 DNA reads TGTGCCAGCAGCGAGGGGACAGGGGGCCTCCACGAGCAGTACTTC. This encodes CASSEGTGGLHEQYF.

Note on this clonotype: This clone may be a read error of a much larger clone one base away. The gene calls are TRBV3-1 and TRBJ2-5; D gene unclear. Germline V gives CDR1 LGHDT, CDR2 YNNKEL (reference sequence). The V and J ends lost 1 base and 5 bases respectively, with 14 bases between them. The CDR3 is 15 residues long. The CDR3 nucleotides are TGTGCCAGCAGCCAAGGAAGAATAGTTACGGAGACCCAGTACTTC. Translated: CASSQGRIVTETQYF.

Many counts were recorded for this clonotype. Here the CDR3 reads CASSSGTSPTDTQYF. CDR3 DNA: TGTGCCAGCAGCTCCGGGACTAGCCCCACAGATACGCAGTATTTT. This sequence joins TRBV11-2 and TRBJ2-3; TRBD2 aligns across 9 bases. Germline CDR1 and CDR2: SGHAT and FQNNGV. Trimming cost V 4 bases and J 2 bases; bases outside gene matches: 4. This CDR3 has 15 amino acids. The full variable domain, completed using reference TRBV11-2 and TRBJ2-3, is EAGVAQSPRYKIIEKRQSVAFWCNPISGHATLYWYQQILGQGPKLLIQFQNNGVVDDSQLPKDRFSAERLKGVDSTLKIQPAKLEDSAVYLCASSSGTSPTDTQYFGPGTRLTVL.

This clonotype was recorded at least ten times. J is TRBJ2-2 and V is TRBV28; D not resolved. CDR3 size: 14 residues. Germline-derived CDR1 and CDR2 are MDHEN and SYDVKM. V dropped 8 bases and J dropped 5 bases, with 15 bases sitting between them. The CDR3 is CASGWVSSTGELFF. CDR3 sequence (DNA): TGTGCCAGCGGTTGGGTTTCAAGTACCGGGGAGCTGTTTTTT.

This clonotype came up many times. J is TRBJ2-1 and V is TRBV11-3; no clear D. CDR3 size: 15 residues. V was clipped by 5 bases and J by 5 bases, with 16 bases between them. Germline V gene data show CDR1 as SGHNT and CDR2 as YENEEA. The CDR3 spells CASSPFEAANNEQFF. The CDR3 DNA is TGTGCCAGCAGCCCCTTTGAAGCCGCAAACAATGAGCAGTTCTTC. The full variable domain, its missing parts supplied by reference TRBV11-3 and TRBJ2-1, is EAGVVQSPRYKIIEKKQPVAFWCNPISGHNTLYWYLQNLGQGPELLIRYENEEAVDDSQLPKDRFSAERLKGVDSTLKIQPAELGDSAVYLCASSPFEAANNEQFFGPGTRLTVL.

This clonotype was found many times. J is TRBJ1-4 and V is TRBV15; D remains unclear. Germline V lookup: CDR1 LNHNV, CDR2 YYDKDF (reference sequence). Deletions cut 0 bases from V and 7 bases from J, with 15 bases between. This CDR3 has 16 amino acids. CDR3 region: CATSRDLGFSGEKLFF. CDR3 DNA: TGTGCCACCAGCAGAGATCTGGGGTTTTCCGGTGAAAAACTGTTTTTT.

This clonotype was counted a few times. The gene calls are TRBV10-3 and TRBJ2-1; D perhaps matches TRBD2 (6 bases). Germline values: CDR1 ENHRY, CDR2 SYGVKD. The CDR3 contains 16 residues. Between the trimmed V and J ends, which lost 5 bases and 3 bases, there was a span of 17 bases. CDR3 sequence reads: CAISTPGLAFYNEQFF. CDR3 nucleotides: TGTGCCATCAGTACACCGGGACTCGCGTTCTACAATGAGCAGTTCTTC.

This clonotype was detected many times. This chain connects TRBV5-1 to TRBJ1-4; 9 nucleotides match TRBD1. V trimming: 3 bases; J trimming: 8 bases; junction bases outside the gene matches: 5. The CDR3 has 14 residues. Germline V CDR1 and CDR2: SGHRS, YFSETQ. CDR3 protein: CASSSGQGGEKLFF. The CDR3 DNA sequence: TGCGCCAGCAGCTCGGGACAGGGAGGCGAAAAACTGTTTTTT.

The chain combines TRBV2 with TRBJ2-5; D remains unclear. CDR3 length: 13 amino acids. The germline gives CDR1 SNHLY, CDR2 FYNNEI. Trimming removed 7 bases at V and 5 bases at J, with 14 bases between. CDR3 sequence (DNA): TGTGCCAGCATTTTGAGGAGTAGGGAGACCCAGTACTTC. It is translated as CASILRSRETQYF. The complete variable domain, with remaining parts taken from reference TRBV2 and TRBJ2-5, reads EPEVTQTPSHQVTQMGQEVILRCVPISNHLYFYWYRQILGQKVEFLVSFYNNEISEKSEIFDDQFSVERPDGSNFTLKIRSTKLEDSAMYFCASILRSRETQYFGPGTRLLVL.

This clonotype was observed at least ten times. The chain recombines TRBV11-3 with TRBJ2-5; the match to TRBD2 covers 13 bases. The CDR3 has 17 amino acids. CDR1 SGHNT and CDR2 YENEEA come from the germline V gene. Unmatched junction bases numbered 7, after V lost 5 bases and J lost 1 base. CDR3 residues: CASSPGTSGMAQETQYF. DNA for the CDR3: TGTGCCAGCAGCCCGGGGACTAGCGGGATGGCCCAAGAGACCCAGTACTTC.

Note on this clonotype: One base away lies a much larger clone, so this may be a sequencing read error. The genes are TRBV11-2 and TRBJ2-1; 10 nucleotides align to TRBD2. TRBJ2-5 explains the end of the DNA better; the J call may be wrong. Per germline, CDR1 SGHAT and CDR2 FQNNGV. The CDR3 extends over 17 amino acids. Written as DNA, the CDR3 is TGTGCCACCCAAGGGCTAGCGGGAGTGGGGTCGGCAGTGACCCAGTACTTC. Translated, it gives CATQGLAGVGSAVTQYF.

As concerns this clonotype: Being one base from a much bigger clone, this may be a read error. The rearrangement uses TRBV30 and TRBJ2-7, with TRBD2 matching 12 bases. From germline, CDR1 is GTSNPN and CDR2 SVGIG (reference sequence). The CDR3 loop spans 15 amino acids. With V trimmed by 1 base and J by 6 bases, 7 bases remained unmatched. The CDR3 is CAWSGLAGGRSEQYF. The CDR3 coding sequence is TGTGCCTGGAGTGGGCTAGCGGGAGGGCGCTCCGAGCAGTACTTC.